Below, 2 T cell receptor beta chains from the same sample are listed, as sequenced in a study of identical twins. TCRdb analysed the 5' RACE reads with MiXCR anew, one entry per CDR3 protein. This sample carries 250,000 or so distinct CDR3 sequences, roughly 7% of them seen once, and the ten largest clones take around 3.4%. These data also featured in a second study, about yellow fever vaccine responses in identical twins.

Sequencing input: memory (CD45RO+) T cells sorted from blood. The origin of the receptors is a woman aged 18-29 years in good health.

This clonotype was detected only a few times. The chain couples TRBV7-9 to TRBJ1-1; D unclear. This CDR3 contains 12 residues. Germline V gene sequence: CDR1 SEHNR, CDR2 FQNEAQ (reference sequence). Deletions cut 5 bases from V and 8 bases from J, with 12 bases between. In DNA, the CDR3 is TGTGCCAGCAGCCGGGCTGGCAGAGAAGCTTTCTTT. Its protein is CASSRAGREAFF.

V gene TRBV2 combines with J gene TRBJ2-3; D is ambiguous. The CDR3 runs to 15 residues. The V gene lost 3 bases and the J gene lost 2 bases, with 12 bases spanning the gap. The V gene's germline CDR1 is SNHLY and CDR2 FYNNEI. The CDR3 bases are TGTGCCAGCAGTGATATCCACTCTCCCACAGATACGCAGTATTTT. Its translation is CASSDIHSPTDTQYF.